This paragraph reports one TCR beta chain. Its antigen remains unknown. The source of the sample is a study of cytomegalovirus exposure and HLA in healthy donors. Study results and caveats: Some TCR beta chains (about 170 of them) were listed as cytomegalovirus-associated. It has been reported that TCR beta sequences accurately predicted the HLA-A and HLA-B alleles of most subjects.

The CDR3 has 14 residues. V was clipped by 4 bases and J by 3 bases; unmatched bases: 4. Germline V lookup: CDR1 MNHEY, CDR2 SVGAGI. The donors were healthy bone marrow donors. The PCR used 60 Vbeta and 13 Jbeta primers. Profiled with immunoSEQ multiplex PCR; TCRdb holds only in-frame clones, not every one. The table shows about 150,000 clones, with approximately 80% occurring only once. The sequenced sample consisted of PBMCs. J is TRBJ2-5 and V is TRBV6-5, with 8 bases lining up with TRBD1. The receptor's source is a young man in good health and CMV-seropositive. DNA for the CDR3: TGTGCCAGCAGTTCCAGGACAGGGAAAGAGACCCAGTACTTC. Its protein is CASSSRTGKETQYF.